The 19 T cell receptor beta chains reported below all come from one sample, sequenced in a study of tumor-infiltrating lymphocytes in primary liver carcinoma. The template, roughly 510 ng total RNA, yielded TCR beta cDNA made with a constant-region primer. Construction of TCR beta libraries relied on three successive nested multiplex PCR rounds employing slightly modified ARM-PCR. Each of the first two PCR rounds ran approximately 11 cycles with TRBV1-TRBV30 forward and C-beta reverse primers. TCRdb independently ran MiXCR on the multiplex PCR reads; one entry per CDR3 protein. The sample has around 330,000 distinct CDR3 sequences, roughly two thirds seen once. They got blood RNA out of unsorted whole blood and also pulled out germline DNA. Input material: peripheral blood. Source of these receptors: a man aged 35-49 years with primary liver carcinoma and hepatitis B virus infection.

This clonotype was recorded many times. J is TRBJ1-1 and V is TRBV29-1; D gene uncertain. The CDR3 totals 11 residues. The V end was cut by 0 bases, the J end by 7 bases, with 6 bases between. CDR1 and CDR2 from the germline V gene are SQVTM and ANQGSEA. The CDR3 sequence: CSVEDPGEAFF. CDR3 nucleotides: TGCAGCGTTGAAGACCCTGGTGAAGCTTTCTTT.

This clonotype has only a few counts. This chain connects TRBV5-1 to TRBJ2-7; 7 bases line up with TRBD1. The CDR3 consists of 15 residues. The germline V gene has CDR1 SGHRS and CDR2 YFSETQ. V dropped 0 bases and J dropped 1; count of bases not matched to a gene: 4. The CDR3 reads CASSLGTGVSYEQYF. The CDR3 DNA is TGCGCCAGCAGCTTGGGGACAGGCGTGTCCTACGAGCAGTACTTC.

As for this clonotype: A single base separates this from a much larger clone, so it may be a read error. As the CDR3 is not closed by the conserved phenylalanine or tryptophan, this likely results from a read error. The chain couples TRBV29-1 to TRBJ1-4; 7 positions agree with TRBD1. CDR3 length: 12 amino acids. CDR1 and CDR2 from the germline V gene are SQVTM and ANQGSEA. Trimming removed 7 bases from V and 5 bases from J; junction bases left unmatched: 4. CDR3 sequence reads: CSAGQQNEKLFL. CDR3 nucleotides: TGCAGCGCGGGACAGCAAAATGAAAAACTGTTTCTT.

Turning to this clonotype: One base away lies a much larger clone, so this may be a sequencing read error. This chain connects TRBV12-3 or TRBV12-4 to TRBJ2-7; 11 bases line up with TRBD1. The trim removed 5 bases at V and 3 bases at J, leaving 12 bases unmatched. The CDR3 has 17 residues. This chain's CDR3 is CASSHLLGQGAFYEQYF. The DNA of the CDR3 is TGTGCCAGCAGTCACCTGCTCGGACAGGGGGCCTTCTACGAGCAGTACTTC.

As regards this clonotype: Given a much more abundant clone one base away, this may be a read error. This CDR3 fails to terminate in the conserved phenylalanine or tryptophan, so it likely reflects a read error. The chain couples TRBV12-3 or TRBV12-4 to TRBJ2-5; D uncertain. The CDR3 loop spans 13 amino acids. Deletions cut 3 bases from V and 7 bases from J, with 12 bases between. The CDR3 region is CASSLQRFRTQYV. The DNA for the CDR3 is TGTGCCAGCAGTTTGCAACGGTTTAGGACCCAGTACGTC.

The sample holds many counts of this clonotype. The J gene is TRBJ2-1, the V gene TRBV11-1, with D unresolved. The CDR3 runs to 14 residues. V gave up 3 bases and J gave up 4 bases, with 10 bases separating them. Germline CDR1 SGHAT, CDR2 FQDESV (reference sequence). Here the CDR3 reads CASSFTGPYNEQFF. The CDR3 DNA sequence: TGTGCCAGCAGCTTTACCGGGCCATACAATGAGCAGTTCTTC.

Regarding this clonotype: One junction end disagrees with the germline gene, perhaps due to a read error. This chain uses TRBV11-2 with TRBJ2-2; a weak D match, TRBD2 (5 bases). Per germline, CDR1 SGHAT and CDR2 FQNNGV. The CDR3 runs to 16 residues. The CDR3 sequence: CASSLNWSGTTGVLSF. Written as DNA, the CDR3 is TGTGCCAGCAGCTTAAATTGGAGCGGTACTACCGGGGTGCTGTCTTTT.

This clonotype was picked up a small number of times. This chain connects TRBV30 to TRBJ2-3; 10 bases agree with TRBD2. J was trimmed by 5 bases and V by 5 bases; bases with no gene match: 7. Germline assignment: CDR1 GTSNPN and CDR2 SVGIG (reference sequence). This CDR3 is built from 14 residues. The CDR3 is CAWEAGGPGDTQYF. The CDR3 DNA is TGTGCCTGGGAAGCGGGAGGGCCAGGAGATACGCAGTATTTT. Combining the CDR3 with reference TRBV30 and TRBJ2-3 gives the whole variable domain SQTIHQWPATLVQPVGSPLSLECTVEGTSNPNLYWYRQAAGRGLQLLFYSVGIGQISSEVPQNLSASRPQDRQFILSSKKLLLSDSGFYLCAWEAGGPGDTQYFGPGTRLTVL.

On this clonotype: Relative to the germline gene, one junction end is altered; a read error may explain this. The gene calls are TRBV4-3 and TRBJ2-3, with D unresolved. CDR1 and CDR2 from the germline V gene are LGHNA and YSLEER. The CDR3 is 19 amino acids. The CDR3 is CASSQDPHQIGRRTDTLYF. The CDR3 nucleotides are TGCGCCAGCAGCCAAGATCCCCACCAGATAGGACGCCGCACAGATACGCTGTATTTT.

As for this clonotype: A much larger clone is a single base away; this may be a read error. CDR3 sequence reads: CSETDMKETQYF. CDR3 sequence (DNA): TGCAGCGAAACGGACATGAAAGAGACCCAGTACTTC. The chain carries TRBV29-1 and TRBJ2-5; D is possibly TRBD1 (5 bases). Germline CDR1 SQVTM, CDR2 ANQGSEA. This CDR3 has 12 amino acids. V shed 7 bases and J shed 3 bases, with 12 bases lying between them.

A remark on this clonotype: The germline gene is not matched at one end of the junction; a read error may be the cause. J is TRBJ2-7 and V is TRBV12-3 or TRBV12-4; 9 bases fit TRBD2. This CDR3 is built from 13 residues. CDR3 nucleotide sequence: TGTCCCAGCACTCCTAGCGGGAACTACGAACAGTACTTC. Amino acids: CPSTPSGNYEQYF.

A word on this clonotype: Its ends do not fully match the called genes, so a read error is possible. V and J are TRBV5-5 and TRBJ2-6; the D gene is possibly TRBD1 (5 bases). Germline V CDR1 and CDR2: SGHKS, YYEKEE (reference sequence). This CDR3 is 16 amino acids long. CDR3 in amino acids: CASSFQQWAGANFLTF. As DNA, the CDR3 is TGTGCCAGCAGCTTTCAACAGTGGGCTGGGGCCAACTTCCTGACTTTC.

As to this clonotype: Sequence at one end of the junction differs from germline and may be a read error. V and J are TRBV5-1 and TRBJ2-1, with D possibly being TRBD1 (5 bases). The CDR3 spans 16 residues. Germline V gene data show CDR1 as SGHRS and CDR2 as YFSETQ. CDR3 protein: CASSLEGRSSSNEQFF. CDR3 DNA sequence: TGCGCCAGCAGCTTGGAGGGGCGGTCCTCCTCCAATGAGCAGTTCTTC.

The genes are TRBV5-1 and TRBJ2-7; 10 nucleotides agree with TRBD2. Germline-derived CDR1 and CDR2 are SGHRS and YFSETQ. The J segment lost 0 bases and the V segment lost 0 bases, leaving 6 bases of the junction unmatched. The CDR3 spans 17 residues. CDR3 in DNA: TGCGCCAGCAGCTTGGCTAGCGGGAGTGGGAGCTCCTACGAGCAGTACTTC. The encoded protein is CASSLASGSGSSYEQYF.

Of note for this clonotype: A much larger clonotype is one base distant, so this may be a read error. In this CDR3 the conserved last residue, phenylalanine or tryptophan, is missing, so a read error is likely. The chain combines TRBV4-2 with TRBJ2-1, with D hard to call. CDR3 length: 14 amino acids. V was trimmed by 1 base and J by 8 bases, leaving 12 bases between them. The germline V gene encodes CDR1 LGHNA and CDR2 YNFKEQ. The CDR3 nucleotides read TGTGCCAGCAGCCAAGGGACCAGCGCCGATGAGCAGTTCTTA. Its protein product is CASSQGTSADEQFL.

V gene TRBV6-6 combines with J gene TRBJ2-3, with D possibly TRBD2 on 5 matching bases. V shed 11 bases and J shed 4 bases, with 13 bases lying between them. CDR1 is MNHNY and CDR2 is SVGAGI in the germline V gene (reference sequence). The CDR3 has 12 residues. In DNA, the CDR3 is TGTGCCTACACCTCGGAGGCAGATACGCAGTATTTT. Protein product: CAYTSEADTQYF.

This clonotype was recorded a few times. The CDR3 protein is CSATWDRLASQETQYF. CDR3 coding DNA: TGCAGTGCTACTTGGGACAGGCTAGCGTCTCAAGAGACCCAGTACTTC. The chain couples TRBV20-1 to TRBJ2-5; 8 bases align to TRBD1. Per the germline V gene, CDR1 is DFQATT and CDR2 is SNEGSKA (reference sequence). CDR3 size: 16 residues. V dropped 4 bases and J dropped 2; count of bases not matched to a gene: 12.

On this clonotype itself: It may be a read error: a sequence one base away is much more abundant. V usage is TRBV12-3 or TRBV12-4 and J usage is TRBJ2-1; tentatively, D is TRBD1 or TRBD2 (5 bases each). This CDR3 is built from 13 residues. V lost 5 bases and J 5 bases, leaving 10 bases between the germline ends. For the CDR3, the DNA is TGTGCCAGCAGTGTTCGGGACCACAATGAGCAGTTCTTC. Amino acids: CASSVRDHNEQFF.

As concerns this clonotype: At one end, the junction sequence differs from germline, possibly due to a read error. The chain couples TRBV29-1 to TRBJ1-1, with 7 bases matching TRBD1. The CDR3 has 15 residues. In germline, CDR1 is SQVTM, CDR2 ANQGSEA. CDR3 in amino acids: CSVVGDGTANTEAFF. The CDR3, as DNA: TGTAGCGTTGTCGGAGATGGGACAGCAAACACTGAAGCTTTCTTT.